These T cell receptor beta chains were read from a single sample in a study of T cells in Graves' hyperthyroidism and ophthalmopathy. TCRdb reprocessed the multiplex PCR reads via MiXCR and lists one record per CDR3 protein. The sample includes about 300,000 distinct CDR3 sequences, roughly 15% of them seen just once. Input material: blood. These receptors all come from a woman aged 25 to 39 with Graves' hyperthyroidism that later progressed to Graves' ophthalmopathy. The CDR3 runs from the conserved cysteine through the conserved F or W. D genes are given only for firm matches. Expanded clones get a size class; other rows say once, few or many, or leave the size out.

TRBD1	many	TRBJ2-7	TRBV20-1	TGCAGTGCTAGAGGGGACAGAGCCTACGAGCAGTACTTC	CSARGDRAYEQYF
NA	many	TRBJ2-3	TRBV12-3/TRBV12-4	TGTGCCAGCAGTTTAACGTCCGGAGGGCCGGGCGGCACAGATACGCAGTATTTT	CASSLTSGGPGGTDTQYF
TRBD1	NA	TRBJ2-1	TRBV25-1	TGTGCCAGCAGTGCCGGGACAGGGATGTTCTTC	CASSAGTGMFF
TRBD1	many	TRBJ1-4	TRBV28	TGTGCCAGCAGGACAGGGAGTGCAACTAATGAAAAACTGTTTTTT	CASRTGSATNEKLFF
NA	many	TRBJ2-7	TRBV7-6	TGTGCCAGCAGCCCCGCCGCTGGGAGGAACTACGAGCAGTACTTC	CASSPAAGRNYEQYF
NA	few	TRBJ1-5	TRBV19	TGTGCCAGTAGTATGTTGCGGCCCTGGGGGCCCCAGCATTTT	CASSMLRPWGPQHF
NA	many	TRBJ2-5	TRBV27	TGTGCCAGCGGGGGCAGCGGCGGACCCCAAGAGACCCAGTACTTC	CASGGSGGPQETQYF
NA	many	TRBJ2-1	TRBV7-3	TGTGCCAGCAGCCCCCGCACCGATGGGAATGAGCAGTTCTTC	CASSPRTDGNEQFF
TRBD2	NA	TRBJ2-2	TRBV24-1	TGTGCCACCAGTGATCCCATTAGCGGGAGGACCGGGGAGCTGTTTTTT	CATSDPISGRTGELFF
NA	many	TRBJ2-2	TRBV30	TGTGCGGGGGGTGGAGCGAACACCGGGGAGCTGTTTTTT	CAGGGANTGELFF
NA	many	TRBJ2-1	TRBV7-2	TGTGCCAGCAGCCCTCGGGGTGGGGGGGGCATTGGGTTCTTC	CASSPRGGGGIGFF
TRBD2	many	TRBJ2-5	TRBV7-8	TGTGCCAGCAGCTTAGGGGGAGGGGATTATGAGACCCAGTACTTC	CASSLGGGDYETQYF
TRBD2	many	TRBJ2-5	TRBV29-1	TGCAGCGTTGAATTCCTAGCGGAAGAGACCCAGTACTTC	CSVEFLAEETQYF
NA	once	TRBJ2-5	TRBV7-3	TGTGCCAGCAGCTTAGTGGAGGGTCTGGGAGAGACCCAGTACTTC	CASSLVEGLGETQYF
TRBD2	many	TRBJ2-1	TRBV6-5	TGTGCCAGCAGTTTCTTTTCTAGCGGGAGGCTAGGGGGCTCCTACAATGAGCAGTTCTTC	CASSFFSSGRLGGSYNEQFF
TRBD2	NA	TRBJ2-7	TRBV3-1	TGTGCCAGCAGCCAAGAGGGGGGGTCTCACGAGCAGTACTTC	CASSQEGGSHEQYF
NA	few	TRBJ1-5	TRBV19	TGTGCCAGTAGTATAGGCGGGGCGGGCGGGCCCCAGCATTTT	CASSIGGAGGPQHF
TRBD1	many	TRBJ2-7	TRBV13	TGTGCCAGCAGCTCAAATCGGGACAGGGCCCCTTCCCCCTACGAGCAGTACTTC	CASSSNRDRAPSPYEQYF
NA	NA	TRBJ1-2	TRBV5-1	TGCGCCAGCAGCCCCAGTGCTTTGTATGGCTACACCTTC	CASSPSALYGYTF
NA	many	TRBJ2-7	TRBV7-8	TGTGCCAGCAGCTTAGGTAGGACGTACGCCTACGAGCAGTACTTC	CASSLGRTYAYEQYF
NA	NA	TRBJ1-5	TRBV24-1	TGTGCCACCAGTGATTTAAAAGGGAGAGGCAGTCAGCCCCAGCATTTT	CATSDLKGRGSQPQHF
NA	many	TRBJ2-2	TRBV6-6	TGTGCCAGCAGTTACTCGGGTGGGTCGAACACCGGGGAGCTGTTTTTT	CASSYSGGSNTGELFF
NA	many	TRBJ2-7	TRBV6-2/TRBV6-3	TGTGCCAGCAGTTTCGGACAACGAGTCTACGAGCAGTACTTC	CASSFGQRVYEQYF
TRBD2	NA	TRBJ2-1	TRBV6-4	TGTGCCAGCAGTTACTCCCCCACTAGCGGGAGTAATGAGCAGTTCTTC	CASSYSPTSGSNEQFF
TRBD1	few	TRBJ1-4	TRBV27	TGTGCCAGCAGGGACAGGGGGTCGCCTAATGAAAAACTGTTTTTT	CASRDRGSPNEKLFF
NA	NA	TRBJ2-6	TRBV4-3	TGCGCCAGCAGCCTAGAGCATACTGGGGCCAACGTCCTGACTTTC	CASSLEHTGANVLTF
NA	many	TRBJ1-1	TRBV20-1	TGCAGTGCTAGAGATGTGGGTTGGGACACTGAAGCTTTCTTT	CSARDVGWDTEAFF
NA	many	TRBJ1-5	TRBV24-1	TGTGCCACCAGTCCCACAGGCAATCAGCCCCAGCATTTT	CATSPTGNQPQHF
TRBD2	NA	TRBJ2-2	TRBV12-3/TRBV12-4	TGTGTCAGCACCCCCCGGGGGCTAGCGGGAGCGAACACCGGGGGGCTGTTTTTT	CVSTPRGLAGANTGGLFF
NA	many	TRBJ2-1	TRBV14	TGTGCCAGCAGCCTACAGGGCATCGATGAGCAGTTCTTC	CASSLQGIDEQFF
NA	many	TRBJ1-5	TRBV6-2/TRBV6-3	TGTGCCAGCAGTTCCGCAGGAGGGGGGATCGCTGGTCAGCCCCAGCATTTT	CASSSAGGGIAGQPQHF
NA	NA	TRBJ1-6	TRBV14	TGTGCCAGCAGCCAAGTAGGGTGGCAGCGCTCCTATAATTCACCCCTCCACTTT	CASSQVGWQRSYNSPLHF